Each of the 21 T cell receptor beta chains below was sequenced from the same sample in a study of tissue T cells after allogeneic stem cell transplantation. The time point: mouse harvest day 14 after allogeneic transplant. Mouse grafts combined 10^7 T-cell-depleted bone marrow cells with 10^6 splenic CD5+ T cells. Clones were sequenced by immunoSEQ multiplex PCR, and TCRdb holds only the in-frame ones, with some missing. Altogether approximately 4,200 clones are present, about 41% being singletons, with the ten largest covering more than 15%. The sequenced sample consisted of gut tissue. The receptors were gathered from a female BALB/c mouse given C57BL/6 T cells with graft-versus-host disease after an allogeneic hematopoietic cell transplant.

As to this clone: Gene and germline names: mouse. Coverage ceases 1 residue before the CDR3 finishes, and the germline J gene fills in the end. The chain has TRBV29 and TRBJ2-3; D unclear. The CDR3 totals 14 residues. V lost 1 base and J 0 bases, leaving 5 bases between the germline ends. Germline V gives CDR1 MSHET, CDR2 SYDVDS. Partial CDR3 DNA: TGTGCTAGCAGTTTATATAATAGTGCAGAAACGCTGTAT. Protein sequence: CASSLYNSAETLY. The full-length CDR3 reads as CASSLYNSAETLYF.

A remark on this clone: Gene and germline names: mouse. The read stops 1 residue short of the end of the CDR3; the missing end is completed from the germline J gene. This chain links TRBV26 with TRBJ1-1; D ambiguous. In germline, CDR1 is KGHPV, CDR2 FQNQEV (reference sequence). There are 13 residues in the CDR3. Trimming removed 2 bases from V and 0 bases from J, with 4 bases in between. CDR3: CASSLRTNTEVFF. Partial CDR3 DNA: TGTGCCAGCAGTCTGAGGACAAACACAGAAGTCTTC.

Remarks on this clone: Gene names denote mouse genes. Read sequence stops 1 residue before the CDR3 end, and the germline J gene provides the missing end. The sample contains more than one DNA sequence encoding this CDR3. This chain uses TRBV26 with TRBJ1-2; the match to TRBD1 covers 8 bases. The junction had 0 bases not matched to a gene; V was cut back by 4 bases and J by 2 bases. Germline CDR1 reads KGHPV; CDR2 reads FQNQEV (reference sequence). CDR3 length: 13 residues. The chain's CDR3 is CASSRQGNSDYTF. The CDR3 DNA, read in part, is TGTGCCAGCAGTCGACAGGGGAACTCCGACTACACC.

This clone is categorized as medium-sized. Genes and germline are mouse. The read gets to within 1 residue of the CDR3 end, and the germline J gene fills in the rest. The gene calls are TRBV1 and TRBJ2-7, with D perhaps matching TRBD1 (5 bases). CDR1 and CDR2 (germline): NSQYPW, LRSPGD (reference sequence). The CDR3 totals 15 residues. Trimming stripped 0 bases from V and 0 bases from J, with 9 bases between. CDR3 DNA (partial): TGCACCTGCAGTGCAGATCCGGACAACTCCTATGAACAGTAC. As protein: CTCSADPDNSYEQY. The CDR3 as a whole reads CTCSADPDNSYEQYF. Based on the CDR3 plus reference TRBV1 and TRBJ2-7, the full variable domain is VTLLEQNPRWRLVPRGQAVNLRCILKNSQYPWMSWYQQDLQKQLQWLFTLRSPGDKEVKSLPGADYLATRVTDTELRLQVANMSQGRTLYCTCSADPDNSYEQYFGPGTRLTVL.

Turning to this clone: The gene names here belong to mouse. The covered CDR3 bases are TGTGCCAGCATGGGGTGGGGGGCCCATGAACAGTAC. Amino acid sequence: CASMGWGAHEQY. The entire CDR3 is CASMGWGAHEQYF. V is TRBV13-3 and J is TRBJ2-7; maybe TRBD2 (7 bases). The read gets to within 1 residue of the CDR3 end, and the germline J gene fills in the rest. Germline V gene data show CDR1 as NNHDY and CDR2 as SYVADS. The CDR3 length is 13 residues. Trimming stripped 6 bases from V and 5 bases from J, with 15 bases between.

Concerning this clone: The gene names here belong to mouse. The read stops 1 residue short of the end of the CDR3; the missing end is completed from the germline J gene. This chain connects TRBV26 to TRBJ2-4, with 14 bases matching TRBD2. Trimming cost V 4 bases and J 1 base; bases outside gene matches: 4. Germline V lookup: CDR1 KGHPV, CDR2 FQNQEV (reference sequence). This CDR3 region has 17 residues. CDR3: CASSQGLGGRGQNTLYF. The CDR3 DNA, read in part, is TGTGCCAGCAGTCAGGGACTGGGGGGGCGCGGTCAAAACACCTTGTAC.

This clone was seen more than once but under ten times. Genes here carry mouse names. With the read ending 1 residue before the CDR3 end, the germline J gene is used to fill in that end. The chain has TRBV23 and TRBJ2-5; TRBD1, the D gene given by the table, was not confirmed from the DNA. The germline V gene has CDR1 KGHTA and CDR2 FQNQQP. The length of the CDR3 is 15 residues. CDR3 region: CSSSQSQGRGDTQYF. The sequenced CDR3 bases are TGCTCCAGCAGTCAATCTCAGGGGCGGGGGGACACCCAGTAC.

For this clone: The germline and genes are mouse ones. The read gets to within 1 residue of the CDR3 end, and the germline J gene fills in the rest. The J gene is TRBJ1-4, the V gene TRBV26, with D unresolved. The V end lost 6 bases, the J end lost 0 bases, and 8 bases lay between the germline ends. The CDR3 is made up of 14 amino acids. The germline CDR1 and CDR2 sequences are KGHPV and FQNQEV (reference sequence). CDR3 residues: CASRDTVSNERLFF. Incomplete CDR3 DNA: TGTGCCAGCAGAGACACCGTTTCCAACGAAAGATTATTT.

As concerns this clone: Mouse germline and gene names are used. The covered CDR3 bases are TGTGCTAGCAGTTTTACAGGGGGGAACACCGGGCAGCTCTAC. Its translation is CASSFTGGNTGQLY. The complete CDR3 protein is CASSFTGGNTGQLYF. This rearrangement joins TRBV29 to TRBJ2-2, with TRBD1 matching 8 bases. Read data end 1 residue before the CDR3 end; the end is taken from the germline J gene. The V gene end was trimmed by 3 bases and the J gene end by 2 bases; junction bases not matched to a gene: 2. The CDR3 consists of 15 residues. Germline CDR1 and CDR2: MSHET and SYDVDS.

Regarding this clone: Each gene name is a mouse one. The CDR3 is cut off 1 residue early in the read; its end comes from the germline J gene. The chain uses TRBV1 and TRBJ2-3, with unresolved D. V gave up 3 bases and J gave up 4 bases, with 5 bases separating them. Germline V gene lookup returns CDR1 NSQYPW and CDR2 LRSPGD (reference sequence). The CDR3 has 12 amino acids. CDR3 DNA (partial): TGCACCTGCAGTGCCGGGCCAGAAACGCTGTAT. It encodes CTCSAGPETLY. In full, the CDR3 is CTCSAGPETLYF.

For this clone: Genes here carry mouse names. Sequencing ends 1 residue short of the CDR3 end; the germline J gene provides the rest. This chain uses TRBV3 with TRBJ1-1; 8 positions agree with TRBD1. Germline trimming cut 1 base from V and 1 base from J; bases unmatched to any gene: 2. CDR1 and CDR2 (germline): SNHLY, FYNGKV (reference sequence). The CDR3 has 15 residues. CDR3 amino acids: CASSLGDRGNTEVFF. CDR3 bases read: TGTGCCAGCAGCTTAGGAGACAGGGGAAACACAGAAGTCTTC.

There are a few counts of this clone. Germline and genes here are mouse. The observed sequence ends 1 residue before the CDR3 terminus, with the missing tail filled in from the germline J gene. This chain links TRBV3 with TRBJ2-7; D gene uncertain. The CDR3 loop spans 13 amino acids. Germline V gene data show CDR1 as SNHLY and CDR2 as FYNGKV (reference sequence). Trimming stripped 2 bases from V and 0 bases from J, with 5 bases between. CDR3 DNA, as far as it was read: TGTGCCAGCAGCTTATTCAACTCCTATGAACAGTAC. Translated, it gives CASSLFNSYEQY. The full CDR3 sequence reads CASSLFNSYEQYF.

Of note for this clone: Gene names are the mouse ones. Coverage ceases 1 residue before the CDR3 finishes, and the germline J gene fills in the end. The chain joins TRBV5 to TRBJ1-1, with a weak D call TRBD1 (6 bases). Deletions cut 1 base from V and 5 bases from J, with 8 bases between. CDR3 length: 13 residues. CDR1 is LGHNA, CDR2 YNLKQL, per germline (reference sequence). CDR3 DNA, as far as it was read: TGTGCCAGCAGCCAAGGACAGGAGACAGAAGTCTTC. Protein sequence: CASSQGQETEVF. In full, the CDR3 reads CASSQGQETEVFF.

Note on this clone: Germline and genes: mouse. The observed sequence ends 1 residue before the CDR3 terminus, with the missing tail filled in from the germline J gene. The chain carries TRBV5 and TRBJ1-4; 9 bases map to TRBD1. V gave up 0 bases and J gave up 5 bases; unmatched junction bases: 1. This CDR3 spans 15 amino acids. CDR1 is LGHNA and CDR2 is YNLKQL in the germline V gene (reference sequence). This CDR3 reads CASSQEGTGNERLFF. The DNA read from the CDR3 is TGTGCCAGCAGCCAAGAAGGGACAGGGAACGAAAGATTATTT.

In regard to this clone: These gene names are mouse names. The read falls 1 residue short of the CDR3 end, and the missing part is taken from the germline J gene. J is TRBJ2-7 and V is TRBV4; 12 bases align to TRBD2. CDR3 size: 14 residues. Per germline, CDR1 LGHDT and CDR2 YNNKQL (reference sequence). Trimming cost V 4 bases and J 2 bases; bases outside gene matches: 0. CDR3 amino acids: CASSWTGGAYEQYF. The CDR3 DNA, read in part, is TGTGCCAGCAGCTGGACTGGGGGGGCCTATGAACAGTAC.

The count of this clone is one. Gene names denote mouse genes. The read falls 1 residue short of the CDR3 end, and the missing part is taken from the germline J gene. The rearrangement joins TRBV15 to TRBJ2-4, with unresolved D. The CDR3 is made up of 14 amino acids. Trimming took off 2 bases at V and 0 bases at J, with 6 bases between the two ends. CDR1 is SGHND, CDR2 FRSKSL, per germline. The CDR3 DNA, read in part, is TGTGCCAGCAGTTTAATGGGTAGTCAAAACACCTTGTAC. Its protein is CASSLMGSQNTLY. The CDR3 as a whole reads CASSLMGSQNTLYF. The variable domain in full, completed from reference TRBV15 and TRBJ2-4, reads DAGVTQTPRHEVAEKGQTIILKCEPVSGHNDLFWYRQTKIQGLELLSYFRSKSLMEDGGAFKDRFKAEMLNSSFSTLKIQPTEPKDSAVYLCASSLMGSQNTLYFGAGTRLSVL.

About this clone itself: Mouse gene names apply. CDR3 bases read: TGTGCCAGCAGCCAAGATGGCTGGGGGGCGGACACCCAGTAC. Translation gives CASSQDGWGADTQY. The whole CDR3 sequence reads CASSQDGWGADTQYF. The rearrangement uses TRBV2 and TRBJ2-5, with 8 bases lining up with TRBD2. The read finishes 1 residue shy of the CDR3 end, and the germline J gene is used to complete it. CDR3 length: 15 residues. V dropped 0 bases and J dropped 6; count of bases not matched to a gene: 5. The germline V gene encodes CDR1 LGHNA and CDR2 YSYQKL.

Note on this clone: The gene names here belong to mouse. CDR3 sequence reads: CARGTGEGQDTQYF. CDR3 DNA (partial): TGTGCCAGAGGGACAGGGGAGGGCCAAGACACCCAGTAC. J is TRBJ2-5 and V is TRBV19; TRBD1 agrees at 10 bases. The read finishes 1 residue shy of the CDR3 end, and the germline J gene is used to complete it. The CDR3 runs to 14 residues. In germline, CDR1 is FNHDT, CDR2 SITEND (reference sequence). The junction had 5 bases not matched to a gene; V was cut back by 8 bases and J by 2 bases.

For this clone: The germline and genes are mouse ones. The read is 1 residue too short to cover the CDR3 end, so that end is filled in from the germline J gene. V usage is TRBV26 and J usage is TRBJ1-1; TRBD1 matches 9 bases. Trimming at V came to 4 bases and at J to 1 base, leaving 1 base not matched to a gene. The CDR3 spans 14 residues. The germline CDR1 and CDR2 sequences are KGHPV and FQNQEV (reference sequence). The CDR3 sequence is CASSPTGGNTEVFF. CDR3 DNA (partial): TGTGCCAGCAGTCCGACAGGGGGAAACACAGAAGTCTTC.

This clone turned up a few times. The genes are named according to mouse. The DNA ends 1 residue before the CDR3 does, and the rest of the CDR3 is filled in from the germline J gene. The chain couples TRBV3 to TRBJ2-7; 12 bases match TRBD2. Trimming took 5 bases from V and 4 from J; bases not matched to a gene: 3. Germline lookup yields CDR1 SNHLY and CDR2 FYNGKV (reference sequence). CDR3 length equals 14 residues. CDR3 DNA, as far as it was read: TGTGCCAGCAGCCAGGACTGGGGGGGGTATGAACAGTAC. Translated, it gives CASSQDWGGYEQY. The complete CDR3 reads CASSQDWGGYEQYF.

As for this clone: Mouse gene names and germline throughout. CDR3 bases read: TGTGCCAGCAGCCAAGATGGGACAGGGGGCTCCTATGAACAGTAC. It specifies CASSQDGTGGSYEQY. The CDR3 in full is CASSQDGTGGSYEQYF. The chain has TRBV2 and TRBJ2-7, with 11 bases identical to TRBD1. The read ends 1 residue early relative to the CDR3; the germline J gene fills the gap. Germline-derived CDR1 and CDR2 are LGHNA and YSYQKL. The CDR3 runs 16 residues. V dropped 0 bases and J dropped 0; count of bases not matched to a gene: 1.